This T cell receptor beta chain was sequenced in a study of T cell repertoires in cytomegalovirus infection. About the research overall: It can be stated that public TCR beta signatures indicated CMV infection as well as a matching HLA type.

In TCRdb, the reads were re-called with MiXCR into one record per CDR3 protein. The sample holds 450,000 to 600,000 distinct CDR3 sequences, approximately 10% seen once. This clonotype was seen at least ten times. This CDR3 is built from 13 residues. From germline, CDR1 is MNHEY and CDR2 SVGEGT. V was trimmed by 2 bases and J by 8 bases, leaving 12 bases between them. The sequence was obtained from a human donor in good health (CMV status not recorded). Some clones in this sample may be carry-over from other donors' samples. The V and J genes are TRBV6-2 or TRBV6-3 and TRBJ1-2, with D unclear. The sequencing sample was made of PBMCs. DNA of the CDR3: TGTGCCAGCAGTTACGGCCCCGGGCCCGGCTACACCTTC. Protein: CASSYGPGPGYTF.